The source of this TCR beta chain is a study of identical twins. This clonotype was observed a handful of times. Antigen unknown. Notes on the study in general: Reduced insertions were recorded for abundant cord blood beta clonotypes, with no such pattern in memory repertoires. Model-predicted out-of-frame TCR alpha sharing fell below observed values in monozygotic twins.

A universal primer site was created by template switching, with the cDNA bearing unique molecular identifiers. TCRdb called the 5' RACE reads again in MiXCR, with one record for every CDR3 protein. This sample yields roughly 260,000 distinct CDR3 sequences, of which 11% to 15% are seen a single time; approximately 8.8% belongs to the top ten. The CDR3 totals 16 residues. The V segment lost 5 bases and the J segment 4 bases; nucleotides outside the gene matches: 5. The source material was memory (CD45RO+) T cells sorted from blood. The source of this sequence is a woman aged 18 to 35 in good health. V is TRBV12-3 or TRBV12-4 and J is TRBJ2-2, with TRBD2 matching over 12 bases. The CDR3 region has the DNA TGTGCCAGCAGTCTAAAACTAGCGGGAGGCACCGGGGAGCTGTTTTTT. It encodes CASSLKLAGGTGELFF.